This is a list of T cell receptor beta chains from one sample in a study of cytomegalovirus exposure and HLA in healthy donors. Using immunoSEQ multiplex PCR, the repertoire was profiled, and TCRdb retains in-frame clones only, with some absent. The sample lists about 270,000 clones; roughly 89% were seen once. The sample consisted of PBMCs. The receptors were gathered from a man between 40 and 49 years old in good health and CMV-seropositive. Both conserved end residues are part of each CDR3. The D gene is left open where the match is weak.

v_call d_call cdr3_aa
TRBV9 TRBD1 CASSLRQGQSTDTQYF
TRBV30 . CAWGLDTQYF
TRBV7-8 TRBD2 CASSPTSGSFNNEQFF
TRBV19 . CASSIAGRISEQFF
TRBV19 . CASSIGMEQFF
TRBV19 . CASGETEADTQYF
TRBV28 TRBD1 CASSPGTGVQPQHF
TRBV7-2 . CASSLKGGVHEQFF
TRBV7-5 . CARSLGRTGAAGELFF
TRBV7-3 TRBD2 CASSSTGTTEETQYF
TRBV7-9 TRBD1 CASSSTGSGNTIYF
TRBV28 TRBD2 CASSGNEGGPSYEQYF
TRBV9 TRBD1 CASSLTGTAYGYTF
TRBV15 . CATSREGGEGQPQHF
TRBV6-5 . CASSFHPTNYEQYF
TRBV5-6 TRBD1 CASSLLGQGHEQYF
TRBV11-1 . CASSLAPAGAYNEQFF
TRBV5-1 . CASSSDRGGETQYF
TRBV25-1 . CASRGRTSTDTQYF
TRBV2 . CASSVRRKSGNTGELFF
TRBV7-9 TRBD1 CSSSPNRGTGEQYF
TRBV5-6 . CASSPGESYGYTF
TRBV4-1 . CASSPEAEATDTQYF
TRBV14 TRBD1 CASSPRLPRTGLAGANVLTF
TRBV11-2 TRBD2 CASSLISGGETQYF
TRBV4-1 . CASSQDRSQGYEQYF
TRBV19 TRBD2 CASRGLAGHNEQFF
TRBV9 TRBD1 CASSGTGGPLHF
TRBV12-5 TRBD1 CASGTRTGVIYEQYF
TRBV5-1 . CASSSRGVGAGNTEAFF
TRBV9 . CASSVVASMGNEQFF
TRBV6-4 TRBD1 CASSDGTGRKQYF
TRBV6-5 . CASSRLGQGLTEAFF
TRBV13 . CASKGRAVEKLFF
TRBV7-3 TRBD2 CASSFSGSTGELFF
TRBV6-1 TRBD2 CASDELAGDEQFF
TRBV4-2 . CASSQVGRPEVGNEQFF
TRBV27 . CASSLSPSLFNEQFF
TRBV6-5 TRBD1 CASSNDRGHSYEQYF
TRBV7-2 . CASSLAAGLNQPQHF
TRBV28 . CASSAGSTDTQYF
TRBV7-9 TRBD1 CASSWTGQGGTEAFF
TRBV11-2 TRBD2 CASSSGTSGRGETQYF
TRBV28 . CASSFRVPDTQYF
TRBV14 TRBD1 CASSRGDRGREQYF
TRBV5-6 . CASSLRETVYEQYF
TRBV6-6 . CASSSSGQDYEQYF
TRBV19 TRBD1 CASSIVGQGYQPQHF
TRBV9 TRBD1 CASSAGTALGEQYF
TRBV28 TRBD2 CASSLRLAGEQETQYF
TRBV28 . CASSIIKGRAEAFF
TRBV4-1 . CASSQDLRYEQYF